Following are 14 T cell receptor beta chains from one sample sequenced in a study of blood T cell repertoires in COVID-19. Profiled with immunoSEQ multiplex PCR; TCRdb holds only in-frame clones, not every one. The sample holds about 220,000 clones, approximately 90% seen once. Sequencing was carried out using PBMCs or T cells enriched from blood (not recorded which). The receptors shown here come from a woman younger than 45 who had recovered from COVID-19.

The chain is built from TRBV7-8 and TRBJ1-5; D is unresolved. The CDR3 has 13 residues. V was shortened by 1 base and J by 7 bases, with 8 bases between the two germline ends. The germline gives CDR1 SGHVS, CDR2 FQNEAQ. In nucleotides, the CDR3 is TGTGCCAGCAGCTTAGATCCGAGACAGCCCCAGCATTTT. Translating it yields CASSLDPRQPQHF.

This rearrangement joins TRBV3-1 (or the pseudogene TRBV3-2) to TRBJ1-4, with TRBD1 identical over 9 bases. J gave up 6 bases and V 1 base, and 9 bases lay outside the gene matches. This CDR3 has 17 amino acids. Germline V lookup: CDR1 LGHDT, CDR2 YNNKEL (reference sequence). The DNA for the CDR3 is TGTGCCAGCAGCCAAGGCTACTCGACAGGGGGTTATGAAAAACTGTTTTTT. Translation: CASSQGYSTGGYEKLFF.

V is TRBV3-1 (or the pseudogene TRBV3-2) and J is TRBJ1-1; weak D call: TRBD1 (5 bases). Deletions cut 0 bases from V and 10 bases from J, with 12 bases between. The CDR3 runs 13 residues. The germline V gene encodes CDR1 LGHDT and CDR2 YNNKEL (reference sequence). CDR3 in DNA: TGTGCCAGCAGCCAAGAGGTAGGGGCGCGAGCTTTCTTT. Its translation is CASSQEVGARAFF.

This clone came up many times. The chain has TRBV12-3 or TRBV12-4 and TRBJ2-1; TRBD1 matches 8 bases. Trimming cost V 10 bases and J 5 bases; bases outside gene matches: 4. This CDR3 comprises 12 residues. In DNA form, the CDR3 reads TGTGCCACCACGGACAGGGACAATGAGCAGTTCTTC. As protein: CATTDRDNEQFF.

The sample holds one count of this clone. This chain links TRBV19 with TRBJ2-7; D might be TRBD2 (6 bases). V gave up 5 bases and J gave up 6 bases, with 17 bases separating them. Germline values: CDR1 LNHDA, CDR2 SQIVND (reference sequence). CDR3 size: 14 residues. CDR3 loop: CASSQGLLRGEQYF. CDR3 nucleotide sequence: TGTGCCAGTAGTCAGGGACTCCTACGGGGCGAGCAGTACTTC.

In its sample, this clone was seen once. The rearrangement links TRBV6-6 to TRBJ1-5, with D tentatively TRBD1 (6 bases). Trimming left V 6 bases short and J 8 bases short, with 14 bases between. Germline assignment: CDR1 MNHNY and CDR2 SVGAGI (reference sequence). CDR3 size: 13 residues. The chain's CDR3 is CASREQGRKPQHF. The CDR3 region has the DNA TGTGCCAGCAGGGAACAGGGCAGGAAGCCCCAGCATTTT.

This chain links TRBV6-5 with TRBJ1-6, with D hard to call. Trimming removed 6 bases at V and 0 bases at J, with 6 bases between. The CDR3 extends over 14 amino acids. The germline V gene encodes CDR1 MNHEY and CDR2 SVGAGI. DNA for the CDR3: TGTGCCAGCAGCAAGAGCTCCTATAATTCACCCCTCCACTTT. Translating gives CASSKSSYNSPLHF.

This sequence joins TRBV6-2 or TRBV6-3 and TRBJ1-5; TRBD1 is a possible D gene (5 bases). Germline V gives CDR1 MNHEY, CDR2 SVGEGT. Trimming cost V 2 bases and J 6 bases, with 17 bases left between them. The CDR3 runs 16 residues. CDR3 nucleotide sequence: TGTGCCAGCAGTTACGGCAGGGTGGTTGTTATTCAGCCCCAGCATTTT. It translates to CASSYGRVVVIQPQHF.

This rearrangement joins TRBV5-1 to TRBJ1-3; unclear D gene. There are 13 residues in the CDR3. With 6 bases removed from V and 3 bases from J, the gap between germline ends came to 10 bases. CDR1 SGHRS and CDR2 YFSETQ come from the germline V gene. CDR3: CASKANSGNTIYF. Here the CDR3 DNA reads TGCGCCAGCAAGGCTAACAGTGGAAACACCATATATTTT. Based on the CDR3 plus reference TRBV5-1 and TRBJ1-3, the full variable domain is KAGVTQTPRYLIKTRGQQVTLSCSPISGHRSVSWYQQTPGQGLQFLFEYFSETQRNKGNFPGRFSGRQFSNSRSEMNVSTLELGDSALYLCASKANSGNTIYFGEGSWLTVV.

The CDR3 spells CASSQDLAVDYGYTF. The CDR3 bases are TGTGCCAGCAGCCAAGATCTGGCGGTCGACTATGGCTACACCTTC. The rearrangement uses TRBV14 and TRBJ1-2, with D unresolved. The V gene lost 0 bases and the J gene lost 3 bases, with 11 bases spanning the gap. CDR3 length: 15 amino acids. The germline CDR1 and CDR2 sequences are SGHDN and FVKESK.

The chain uses TRBV7-3 and TRBJ1-6; TRBD1 matches at 9 bases. The ends lost 5 bases at V and 6 bases at J; junction bases unmatched: 2. The CDR3 sequence is 14 residues long. Germline V gene lookup returns CDR1 SGHTA and CDR2 FQGTGA. CDR3 amino acids: CASSQTGGNSPLHF. CDR3 in DNA: TGTGCCAGCAGCCAGACAGGGGGTAATTCACCCCTCCACTTT.

V is TRBV4-2 and J is TRBJ1-2; 7 bases are a match to TRBD1. The CDR3 runs to 15 residues. V was pared by 0 bases and J by 1 base, with 2 bases of the junction left unmatched. The V gene's germline CDR1 is LGHNA and CDR2 YNFKEQ. CDR3 in DNA: TGTGCCAGCAGCCAAGAGGGACAGTTTAACTATGGCTACACCTTC. It yields the protein CASSQEGQFNYGYTF.

This clone was seen only a few times. Relative to the germline gene, one junction end is altered; a read error may explain this. J is TRBJ1-1 and V is TRBV13, with D tentatively TRBD1 (6 bases). In germline, CDR1 is PRHDT, CDR2 FYEKMQ (reference sequence). The CDR3 totals 15 residues. CDR3 in amino acids: CASNLGRGRRTEAFF. CDR3 coding DNA: TGTGCCAGCAACTTAGGCAGGGGAAGGAGGACTGAAGCTTTCTTT.

This CDR3 reads CASSLVEDGAFF. The CDR3, as DNA: TGTGCCAGCAGTTTAGTGGAGGATGGAGCTTTCTTT. This chain links TRBV12-3 or TRBV12-4 with TRBJ1-1; D uncertain. Trimming left V 1 base short and J 10 bases short, with 10 bases between. The CDR3 has 12 amino acids.